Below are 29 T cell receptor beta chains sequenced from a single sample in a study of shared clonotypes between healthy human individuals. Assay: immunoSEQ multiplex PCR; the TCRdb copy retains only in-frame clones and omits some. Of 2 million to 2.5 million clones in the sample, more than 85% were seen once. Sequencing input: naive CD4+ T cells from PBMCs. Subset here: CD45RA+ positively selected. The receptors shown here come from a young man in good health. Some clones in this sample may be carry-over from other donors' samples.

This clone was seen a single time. The chain's CDR3 is CASSDGQGHYEQYF. The CDR3 region has the DNA TGCGCCAGCAGCGATGGACAGGGGCACTACGAGCAGTACTTC. This chain connects TRBV5-1 to TRBJ2-7, with TRBD1 identical over 9 bases. V lost 4 bases, J lost 3 bases, and 5 bases stayed unmatched. The CDR3 runs 14 residues. Germline CDR1 reads SGHRS; CDR2 reads YFSETQ. The full variable domain, in which reference TRBV5-1 and TRBJ2-7 provide the parts outside the CDR3, is KAGVTQTPRYLIKTRGQQVTLSCSPISGHRSVSWYQQTPGQGLQFLFEYFSETQRNKGNFPGRFSGRQFSNSRSEMNVSTLELGDSALYLCASSDGQGHYEQYFGPGTRLTVT.

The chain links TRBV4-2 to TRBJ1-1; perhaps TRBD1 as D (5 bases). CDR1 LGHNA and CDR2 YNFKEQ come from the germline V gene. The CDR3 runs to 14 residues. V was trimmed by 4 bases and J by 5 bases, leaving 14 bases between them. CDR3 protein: CASSRPGGETEAFF. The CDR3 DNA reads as TGTGCCAGCAGCCGTCCGGGGGGGGAGACTGAAGCTTTCTTT.

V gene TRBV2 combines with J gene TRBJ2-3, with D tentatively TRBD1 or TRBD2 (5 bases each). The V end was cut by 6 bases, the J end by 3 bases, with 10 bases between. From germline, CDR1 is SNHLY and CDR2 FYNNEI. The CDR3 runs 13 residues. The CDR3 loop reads CASSRDLTDTQYF. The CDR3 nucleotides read TGTGCCAGCAGCCGGGACCTGACAGATACGCAGTATTTT.

DNA of the CDR3: TGTGCCAGCAGCTTAGCGCGTGTCGGGGAGCTGTTTTTT. Its translation is CASSLARVGELFF. The J gene is TRBJ2-2, the V gene TRBV7-7; D is undetermined. V was pared by 0 bases and J by 7 bases, with 6 bases between. The CDR3 extends over 13 amino acids. Germline CDR1 is SSHAT and CDR2 is FNYEAQ (reference sequence).

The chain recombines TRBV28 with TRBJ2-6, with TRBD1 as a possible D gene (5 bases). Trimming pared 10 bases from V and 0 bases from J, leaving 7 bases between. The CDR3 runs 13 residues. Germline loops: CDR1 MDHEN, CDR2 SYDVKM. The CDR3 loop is CAIDSSGANVLTF. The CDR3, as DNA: TGTGCCATCGACAGCTCTGGGGCCAACGTCCTGACTTTC.

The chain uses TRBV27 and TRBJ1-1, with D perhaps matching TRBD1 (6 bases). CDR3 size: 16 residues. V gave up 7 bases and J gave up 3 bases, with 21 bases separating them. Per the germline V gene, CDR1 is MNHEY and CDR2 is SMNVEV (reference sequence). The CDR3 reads CASTPHRVGGDTEAFF. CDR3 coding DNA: TGTGCCAGCACCCCCCACAGGGTCGGGGGAGACACTGAAGCTTTCTTT.

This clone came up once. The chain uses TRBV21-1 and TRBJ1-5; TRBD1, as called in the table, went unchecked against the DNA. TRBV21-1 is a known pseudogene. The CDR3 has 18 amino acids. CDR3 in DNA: TGTGCCAGCAGCCCCGGGACAGGGCCATTTAATTCCAATCAGCCCCAGCATTTT. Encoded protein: CASSPGTGPFNSNQPQHF.

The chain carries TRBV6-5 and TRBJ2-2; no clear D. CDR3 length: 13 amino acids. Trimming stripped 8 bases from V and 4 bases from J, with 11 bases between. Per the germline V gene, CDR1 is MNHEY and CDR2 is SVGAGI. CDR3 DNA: TGTGCCAGCTCAGCCCCGGCCACCGGGGAGCTGTTTTTT. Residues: CASSAPATGELFF.

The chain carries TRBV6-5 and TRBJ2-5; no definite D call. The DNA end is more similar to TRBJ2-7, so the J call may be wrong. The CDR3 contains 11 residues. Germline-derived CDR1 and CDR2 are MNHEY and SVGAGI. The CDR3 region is CASRTFHEQYF. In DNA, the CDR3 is TGTGCCAGCAGGACCTTTCACGAGCAGTACTTC.

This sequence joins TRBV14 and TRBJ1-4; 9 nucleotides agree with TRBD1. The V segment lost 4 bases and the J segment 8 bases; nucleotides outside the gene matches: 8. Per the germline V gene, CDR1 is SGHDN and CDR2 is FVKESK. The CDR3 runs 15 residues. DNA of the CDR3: TGTGCCAGCAGCCTGTACAGGGGGCTTCGGGAAAAACTGTTTTTT. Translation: CASSLYRGLREKLFF.

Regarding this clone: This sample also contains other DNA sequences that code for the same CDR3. CDR3 bases: TGTGCCAGCAGCGTTGGACAGGGATCTCAGCCCCAGCATTTT. As protein: CASSVGQGSQPQHF. J is TRBJ1-5 and V is TRBV9, with 8 bases lining up with TRBD1. The germline CDR1 and CDR2 sequences are SGDLS and YYNGEE. The ends lost 2 bases at V and 6 bases at J; junction bases unmatched: 4. This CDR3 comprises 14 residues.

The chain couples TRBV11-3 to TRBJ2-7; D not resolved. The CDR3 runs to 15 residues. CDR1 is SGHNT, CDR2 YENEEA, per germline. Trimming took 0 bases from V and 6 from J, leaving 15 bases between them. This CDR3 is CASSLDFGGRGEQYF. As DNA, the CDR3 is TGTGCCAGCAGCTTAGATTTCGGCGGTCGAGGCGAGCAGTACTTC.

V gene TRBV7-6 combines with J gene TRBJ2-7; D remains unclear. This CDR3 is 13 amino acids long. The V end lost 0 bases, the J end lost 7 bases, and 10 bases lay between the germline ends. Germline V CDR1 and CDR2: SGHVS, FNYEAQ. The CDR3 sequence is CASSLAVGREQYF. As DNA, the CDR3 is TGTGCCAGCAGCTTAGCGGTAGGGCGGGAGCAGTACTTC. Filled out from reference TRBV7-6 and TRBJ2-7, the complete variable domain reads GAGVSQSPRYKVTKRGQDVALRCDPISGHVSLYWYRQALGQGPEFLTYFNYEAQQDKSGLPNDRFSAERPEGSISTLTIQRTEQRDSAMYRCASSLAVGREQYFGPGTRLTVT.

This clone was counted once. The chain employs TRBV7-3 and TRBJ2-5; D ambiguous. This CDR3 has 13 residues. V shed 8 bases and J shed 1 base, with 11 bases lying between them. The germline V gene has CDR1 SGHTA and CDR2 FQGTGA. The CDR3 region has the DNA TGTGCCAGCGCGGCAGCTACCCAAGAGACCCAGTACTTC. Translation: CASAAATQETQYF.

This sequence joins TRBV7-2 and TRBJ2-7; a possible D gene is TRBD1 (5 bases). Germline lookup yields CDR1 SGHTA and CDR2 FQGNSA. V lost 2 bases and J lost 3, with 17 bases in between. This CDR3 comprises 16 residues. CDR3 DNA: TGTGCCAGCAGCTTATCAGGGTTGTTGCGAAGCTACGAGCAGTACTTC. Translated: CASSLSGLLRSYEQYF.

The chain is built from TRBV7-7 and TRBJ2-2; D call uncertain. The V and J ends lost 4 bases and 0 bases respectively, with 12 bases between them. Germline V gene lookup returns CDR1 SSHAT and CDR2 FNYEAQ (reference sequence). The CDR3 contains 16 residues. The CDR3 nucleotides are TGTGCCAGCAGCTCCGCGGCCAGCACGAACACCGGGGAGCTGTTTTTT. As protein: CASSSAASTNTGELFF.

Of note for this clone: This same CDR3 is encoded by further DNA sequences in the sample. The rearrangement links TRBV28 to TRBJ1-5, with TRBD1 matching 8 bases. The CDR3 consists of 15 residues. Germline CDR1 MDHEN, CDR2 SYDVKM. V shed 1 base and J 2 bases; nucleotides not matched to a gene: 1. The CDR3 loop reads CASSLSGGGNQPQHF. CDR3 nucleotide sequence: TGTGCCAGCAGTTTATCAGGGGGCGGCAATCAGCCCCAGCATTTT. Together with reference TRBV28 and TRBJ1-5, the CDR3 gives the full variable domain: DVKVTQSSRYLVKRTGEKVFLECVQDMDHENMFWYRQDPGLGLRLIYFSYDVKMKEKGDIPEGYSVSREKKERFSLILESASTNQTSMYLCASSLSGGGNQPQHFGDGTRLSIL.

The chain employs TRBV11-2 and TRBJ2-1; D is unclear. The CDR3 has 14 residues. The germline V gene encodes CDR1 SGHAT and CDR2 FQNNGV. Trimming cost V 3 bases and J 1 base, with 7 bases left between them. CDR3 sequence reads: CASSFGRSYNEQFF. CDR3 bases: TGTGCCAGCAGCTTTGGCCGGTCCTACAATGAGCAGTTCTTC.

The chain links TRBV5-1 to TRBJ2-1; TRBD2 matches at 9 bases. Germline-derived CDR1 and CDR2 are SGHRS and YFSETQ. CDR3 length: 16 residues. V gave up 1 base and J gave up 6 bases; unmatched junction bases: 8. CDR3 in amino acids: CASSLSAGGPSNEQFF. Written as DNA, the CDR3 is TGCGCCAGCAGCTTGTCGGCGGGAGGGCCCTCCAATGAGCAGTTCTTC.

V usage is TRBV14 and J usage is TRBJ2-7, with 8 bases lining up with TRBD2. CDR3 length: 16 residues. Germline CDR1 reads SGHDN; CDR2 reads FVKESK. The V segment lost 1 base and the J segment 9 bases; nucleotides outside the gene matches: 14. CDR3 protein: CASSQGLTSVGYLQYF. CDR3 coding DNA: TGTGCCAGCAGCCAAGGTTTGACTAGCGTTGGGTATTTGCAGTACTTC.

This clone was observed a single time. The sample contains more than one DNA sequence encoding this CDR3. DNA for the CDR3: TGTGCCTGGAGTAACAGGGGCGGCTACACCTTC. Encoded protein: CAWSNRGGYTF. The chain employs TRBV30 and TRBJ1-2; TRBD1 aligns across 7 bases. J gave up 8 bases and V 2 bases, and 2 bases lay outside the gene matches. The CDR3 has 11 amino acids. Germline CDR1 reads GTSNPN; CDR2 reads SVGIG (reference sequence).

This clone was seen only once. This CDR3 is CASSLGGTPGIAYF. The CDR3 region has the DNA TGTGCCAGCAGCCTAGGGGGGACTCCGGGGATTGCGTATTTT. The J gene is TRBJ2-3, the V gene TRBV28; TRBD1 or TRBD2 may be the D gene (6 bases each). Germline assignment: CDR1 MDHEN and CDR2 SYDVKM. The CDR3 loop spans 14 amino acids. The germline V and J ends were trimmed by 6 bases and 14 bases, with 24 bases remaining between them.

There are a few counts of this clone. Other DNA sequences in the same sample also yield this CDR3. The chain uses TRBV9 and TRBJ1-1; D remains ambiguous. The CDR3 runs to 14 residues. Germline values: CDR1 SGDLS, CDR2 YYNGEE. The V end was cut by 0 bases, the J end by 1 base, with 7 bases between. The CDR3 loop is CASSVGSRNTEAFF. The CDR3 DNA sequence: TGTGCCAGCAGCGTAGGTAGTCGGAACACTGAAGCTTTCTTT.

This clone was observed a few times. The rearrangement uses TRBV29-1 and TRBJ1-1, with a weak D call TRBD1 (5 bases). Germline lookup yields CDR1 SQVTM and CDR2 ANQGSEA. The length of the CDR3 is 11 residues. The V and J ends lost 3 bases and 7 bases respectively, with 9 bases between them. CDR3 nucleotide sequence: TGCAGCGTTGACGGGGCGTATGAAGCTTTCTTT. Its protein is CSVDGAYEAFF.

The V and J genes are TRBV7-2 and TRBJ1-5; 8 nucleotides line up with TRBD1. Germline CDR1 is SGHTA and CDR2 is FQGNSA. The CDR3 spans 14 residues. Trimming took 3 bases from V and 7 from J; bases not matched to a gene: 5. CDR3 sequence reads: CASSFRDRRQPQHF. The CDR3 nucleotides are TGTGCCAGCAGCTTTAGGGACAGGAGACAGCCCCAGCATTTT.

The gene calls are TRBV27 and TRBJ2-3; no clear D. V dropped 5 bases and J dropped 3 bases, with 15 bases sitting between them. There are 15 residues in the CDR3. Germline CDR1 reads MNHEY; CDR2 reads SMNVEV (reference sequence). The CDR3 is CASSIGVSRTDTQYF. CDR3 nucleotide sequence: TGTGCCAGCAGTATTGGAGTGAGCCGGACAGATACGCAGTATTTT.

The CDR3 DNA reads TGTGCCAGCTCAAGGGCTAGCGGGAGCTACGAGCAGTACTTC. Translating it yields CASSRASGSYEQYF. The chain carries TRBV18 and TRBJ2-5, with 10 bases aligning to TRBD2. The closer fit of TRBJ2-7 to the DNA end suggests the J call may be wrong. This CDR3 comprises 14 residues. In germline, CDR1 is KGHSH, CDR2 LQKENI.

CDR3 protein: CASSLDTGTREQYF. The CDR3 bases are TGTGCCAGCAGCTTGGATACGGGAACGAGAGAGCAGTACTTC. The V gene is TRBV5-4, the J gene TRBJ2-5; a possible D gene is TRBD2 (5 bases). Germline V gene lookup returns CDR1 SGHNT and CDR2 YYREEE (reference sequence). This CDR3 comprises 14 residues. Trimming took 0 bases from V and 11 from J, leaving 17 bases between them.

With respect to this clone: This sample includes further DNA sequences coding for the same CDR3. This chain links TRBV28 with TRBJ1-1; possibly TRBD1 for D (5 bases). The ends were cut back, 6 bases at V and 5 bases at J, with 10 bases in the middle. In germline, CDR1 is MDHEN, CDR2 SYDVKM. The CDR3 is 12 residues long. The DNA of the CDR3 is TGTGCCAGCAGCCCCCGGGGGACTGAAGCTTTCTTT. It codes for CASSPRGTEAFF.